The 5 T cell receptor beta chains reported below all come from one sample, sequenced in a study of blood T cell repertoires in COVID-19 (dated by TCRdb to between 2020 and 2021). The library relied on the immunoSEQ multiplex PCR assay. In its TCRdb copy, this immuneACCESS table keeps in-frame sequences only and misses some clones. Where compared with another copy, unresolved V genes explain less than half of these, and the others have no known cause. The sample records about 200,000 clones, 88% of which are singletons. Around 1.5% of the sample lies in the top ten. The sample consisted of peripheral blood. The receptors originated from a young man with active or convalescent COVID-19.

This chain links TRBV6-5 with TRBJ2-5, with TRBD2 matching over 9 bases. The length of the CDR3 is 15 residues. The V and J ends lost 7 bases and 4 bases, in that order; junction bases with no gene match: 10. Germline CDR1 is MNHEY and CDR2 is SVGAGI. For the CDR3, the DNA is TGTGCCAGCACTCTAGAGCGGGGGGCGGGAGAGACCCAGTACTTC. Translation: CASTLERGAGETQYF.

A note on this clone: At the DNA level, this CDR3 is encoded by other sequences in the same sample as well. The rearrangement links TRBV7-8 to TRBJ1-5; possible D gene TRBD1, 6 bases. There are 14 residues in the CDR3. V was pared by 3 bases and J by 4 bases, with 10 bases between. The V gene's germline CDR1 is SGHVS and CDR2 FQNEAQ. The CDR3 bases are TGTGCCAGCAGCTTGGGCAGGGGTAATCAGCCCCAGCATTTT. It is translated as CASSLGRGNQPQHF.

Here the CDR3 DNA reads TGTGCCAGCCAAGGGGAGGGCGGTGAGCAGTTCTTC. This gives the protein CASQGEGGEQFF. V usage is TRBV7-3 and J usage is TRBJ2-1; 7 positions agree with TRBD2. The trim removed 8 bases at V and 9 bases at J, leaving 7 bases unmatched. Germline-derived CDR1 and CDR2 are SGHTA and FQGTGA. The length of the CDR3 is 12 residues.

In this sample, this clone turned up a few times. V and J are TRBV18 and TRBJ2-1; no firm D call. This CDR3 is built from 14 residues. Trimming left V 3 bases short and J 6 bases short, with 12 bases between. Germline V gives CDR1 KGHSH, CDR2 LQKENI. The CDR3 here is CASSPVDMLNEQFF. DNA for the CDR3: TGTGCCAGCTCACCGGTCGACATGCTCAATGAGCAGTTCTTC. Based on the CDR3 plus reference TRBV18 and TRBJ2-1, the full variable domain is NAGVMQNPRHLVRRRGQEARLRCSPMKGHSHVYWYRQLPEEGLKFMVYLQKENIIDESGMPKERFSAEFPKEGPSILRIQQVVRGDSAAYFCASSPVDMLNEQFFGPGTRLTVL.

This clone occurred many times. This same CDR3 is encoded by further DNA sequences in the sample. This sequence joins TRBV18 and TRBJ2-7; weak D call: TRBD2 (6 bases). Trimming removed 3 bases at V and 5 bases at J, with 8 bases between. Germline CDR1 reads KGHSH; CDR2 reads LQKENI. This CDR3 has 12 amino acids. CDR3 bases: TGTGCCAGCTCACCGCGGGACGACGAGCAGTACTTC. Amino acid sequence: CASSPRDDEQYF.